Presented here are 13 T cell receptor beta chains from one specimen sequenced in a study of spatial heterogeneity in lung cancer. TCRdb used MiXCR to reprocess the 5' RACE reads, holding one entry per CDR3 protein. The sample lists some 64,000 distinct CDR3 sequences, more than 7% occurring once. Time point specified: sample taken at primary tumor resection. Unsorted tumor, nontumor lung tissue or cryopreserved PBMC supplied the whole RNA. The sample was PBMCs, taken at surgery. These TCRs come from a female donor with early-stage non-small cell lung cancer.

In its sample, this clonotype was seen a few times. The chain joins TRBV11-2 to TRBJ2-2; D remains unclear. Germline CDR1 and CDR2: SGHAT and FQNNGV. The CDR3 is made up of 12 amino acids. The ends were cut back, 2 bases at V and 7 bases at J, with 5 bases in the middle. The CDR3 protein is CASSLRHGELFF. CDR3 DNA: TGTGCCAGCAGCTTAAGGCACGGGGAGCTGTTTTTT.

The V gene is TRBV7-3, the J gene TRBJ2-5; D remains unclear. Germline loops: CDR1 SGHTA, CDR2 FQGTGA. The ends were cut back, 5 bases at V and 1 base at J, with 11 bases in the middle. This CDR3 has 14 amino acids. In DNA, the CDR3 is TGTGCCAGCAGCGAGACCGCCACCCAAGAGACCCAGTACTTC. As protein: CASSETATQETQYF.

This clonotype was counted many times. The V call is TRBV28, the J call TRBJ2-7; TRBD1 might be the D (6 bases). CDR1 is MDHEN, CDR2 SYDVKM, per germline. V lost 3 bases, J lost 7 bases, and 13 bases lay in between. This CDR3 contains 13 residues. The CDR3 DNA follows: TGTGCCAGCAGTTTTTCAGGGGCTCATGAGCAGTACGTC. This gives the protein CASSFSGAHEQYV.

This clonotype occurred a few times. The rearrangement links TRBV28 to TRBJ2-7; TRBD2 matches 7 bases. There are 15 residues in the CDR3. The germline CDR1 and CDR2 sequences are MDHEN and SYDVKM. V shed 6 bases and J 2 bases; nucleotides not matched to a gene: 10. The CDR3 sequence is CASRPLGEGTYEQYF. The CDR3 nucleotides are TGTGCCAGCAGACCCTTGGGGGAGGGTACCTACGAGCAGTACTTC.

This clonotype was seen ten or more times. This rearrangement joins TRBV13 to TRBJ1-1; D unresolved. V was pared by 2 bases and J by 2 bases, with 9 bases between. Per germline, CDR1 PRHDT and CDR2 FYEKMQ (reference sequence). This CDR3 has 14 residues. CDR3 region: CASSLITVNTEAFF. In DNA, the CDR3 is TGTGCCAGCAGCTTAATCACAGTCAACACTGAAGCTTTCTTT.

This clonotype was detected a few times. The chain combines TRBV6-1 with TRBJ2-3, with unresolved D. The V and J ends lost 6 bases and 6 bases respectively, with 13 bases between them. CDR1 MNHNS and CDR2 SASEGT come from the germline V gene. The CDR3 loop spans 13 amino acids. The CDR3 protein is CASSPRVSDTQYF. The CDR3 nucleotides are TGTGCCAGCAGCCCAAGGGTGAGCGATACGCAGTATTTT.

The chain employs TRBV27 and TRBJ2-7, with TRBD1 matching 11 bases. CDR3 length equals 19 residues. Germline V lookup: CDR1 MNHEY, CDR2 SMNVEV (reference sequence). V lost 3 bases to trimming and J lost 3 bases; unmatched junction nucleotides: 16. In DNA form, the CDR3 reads TGTGCCAGCAGTTTTTCCGGGACAGGGGGATTCAGTATCCACTACGAGCAGTACTTC. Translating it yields CASSFSGTGGFSIHYEQYF.

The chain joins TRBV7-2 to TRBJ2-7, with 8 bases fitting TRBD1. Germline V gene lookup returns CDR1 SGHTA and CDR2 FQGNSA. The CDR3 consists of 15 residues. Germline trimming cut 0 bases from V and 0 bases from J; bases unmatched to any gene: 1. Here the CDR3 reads CASSLADRVSYEQYV. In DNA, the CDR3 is TGTGCCAGCAGCTTAGCGGACAGGGTCTCCTACGAGCAGTACGTC.

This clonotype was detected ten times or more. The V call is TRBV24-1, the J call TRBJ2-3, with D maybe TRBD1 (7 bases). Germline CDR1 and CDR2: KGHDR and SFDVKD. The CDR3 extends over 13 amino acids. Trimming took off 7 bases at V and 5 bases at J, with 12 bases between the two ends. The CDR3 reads CATSGGGIDTQYF. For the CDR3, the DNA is TGTGCCACCAGCGGAGGGGGCATAGATACGCAGTATTTT.

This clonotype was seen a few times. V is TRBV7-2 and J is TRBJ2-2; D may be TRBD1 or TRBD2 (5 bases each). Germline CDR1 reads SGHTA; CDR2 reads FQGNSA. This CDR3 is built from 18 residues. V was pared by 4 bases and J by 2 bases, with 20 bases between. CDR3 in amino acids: CASSSLLPGRINTGELFF. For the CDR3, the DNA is TGTGCCAGCAGCTCCTTGCTTCCGGGACGGATTAACACCGGGGAGCTGTTTTTT.

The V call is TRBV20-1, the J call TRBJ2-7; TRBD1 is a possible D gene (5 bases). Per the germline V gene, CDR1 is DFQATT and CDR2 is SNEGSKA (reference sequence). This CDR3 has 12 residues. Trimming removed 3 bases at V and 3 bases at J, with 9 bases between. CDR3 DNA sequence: TGCAGTGCTAGGGGGCAGGGCTACGAGCAGTACGTC. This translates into CSARGQGYEQYV.

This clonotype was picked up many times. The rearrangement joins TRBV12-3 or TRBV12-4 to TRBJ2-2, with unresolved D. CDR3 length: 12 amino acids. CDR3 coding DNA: TGTGCTATCCGGAGCAATGCCGGGGAGCTGTTTTTT. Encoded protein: CAIRSNAGELFF.

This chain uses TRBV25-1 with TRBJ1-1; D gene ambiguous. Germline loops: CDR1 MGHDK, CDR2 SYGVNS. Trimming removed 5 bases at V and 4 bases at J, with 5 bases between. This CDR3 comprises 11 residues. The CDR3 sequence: CASSPGTEAFF. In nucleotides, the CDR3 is TGTGCCAGCAGTCCCGGCACTGAAGCTTTCTTT.